This T cell receptor beta chain was profiled in a study of prognosis after radiotherapy for stage I lung cancer. Study as a whole: Every patient with non-small cell lung cancer was judged medically inoperable. Distant metastases developed in four patients after radiotherapy (median around seven months); more than 14 showed no significant progression.

This clonotype showed up many times. CDR3 of TCR beta was amplified from genomic DNA via a two-round multiplex PCR. The authors ran first-round PCR with primers specific to each TRBV and TRBJ gene. TCRdb ran MiXCR on the multiplex PCR reads and lists one entry per CDR3 protein. This table has roughly 30,000 distinct CDR3 sequences, around 30% appearing once. Specimen: PBMCs, collected before or after stereotactic body radiation therapy (not recorded which). This clonotype originated in a donor of 50 years or more with non-small cell lung cancer.

CDR3 amino acids: CASSGGGEGETQYF. The CDR3 DNA reads as TGTGCCAGCAGCGGAGGAGGGGAGGGAGAGACCCAGTACTTC. The chain recombines TRBV9 with TRBJ2-5; TRBD2 aligns across 7 bases. In germline, CDR1 is SGDLS, CDR2 YYNGEE. The CDR3 has 14 amino acids. The junction had 6 bases not matched to a gene; V was cut back by 3 bases and J by 4 bases.